The next 17 T cell receptor beta chains were all read from a single sample in a study of radiation and T cells in renal cell carcinoma. Time point indicated: blood 2 weeks post-SBRT. Treatment here: 15 Gy SBRT to primary tumor, nephrectomy 4 weeks later. Profiling relied on immunoSEQ multiplex PCR, and the TCRdb table lists in-frame clones only, not all of them. The sample includes some 130,000 clones, roughly four fifths of them seen just once. Sequencing was performed on blood, taken from a patient whose treatment included radiotherapy and nephrectomy. These receptor sequences come from an older woman with renal cell carcinoma.

V and J are TRBV9 and TRBJ2-1; no reliable D call. The germline gives CDR1 SGDLS, CDR2 YYNGEE. V gave up 2 bases and J gave up 5 bases, with 17 bases separating them. This CDR3 is 16 amino acids long. CDR3 amino acids: CASSVSPGQVNNEQFF. The CDR3 DNA is TGTGCCAGCAGCGTCTCCCCGGGCCAGGTTAACAATGAGCAGTTCTTC.

This chain links TRBV6-5 with TRBJ1-2; 10 bases match TRBD1. Germline V gene lookup returns CDR1 MNHEY and CDR2 SVGAGI. Trimming cost V 2 bases and J 3 bases; bases outside gene matches: 3. This CDR3 is 15 amino acids long. Written as DNA, the CDR3 is TGTGCCAGCAGTTACGGACAGGGGGGAGACTATGGCTACACCTTC. Translating it yields CASSYGQGGDYGYTF.

The CDR3 region has the DNA TGTGCCAGCAGCTTCGGCCCCCCCGTGGAGACCCAGTACTTC. Translation gives CASSFGPPVETQYF. The gene calls are TRBV5-5 and TRBJ2-5; D is uncertain. V was trimmed by 2 bases and J by 5 bases, leaving 13 bases between them. Germline V lookup: CDR1 SGHKS, CDR2 YYEKEE (reference sequence). The length of the CDR3 is 14 residues.

The chain is built from TRBV19 and TRBJ2-2; a weak D match, TRBD2 (7 bases). Trimming pared 3 bases from V and 1 base from J, leaving 12 bases between. Germline values: CDR1 LNHDA, CDR2 SQIVND (reference sequence). The CDR3 contains 16 residues. The CDR3: CASSIGGGRNTGELFF. CDR3 DNA: TGTGCCAGTAGTATTGGGGGCGGGAGGAACACCGGGGAGCTGTTTTTT.

The chain recombines TRBV14 with TRBJ2-2; 10 nucleotides align to TRBD2. The CDR3 is 15 residues long. The germline gives CDR1 SGHDN, CDR2 FVKESK. Losses at the gene ends were 4 bases for V and 2 bases for J; bases not matched to a gene: 1. In DNA form, the CDR3 reads TGTGCCAGCAGCCCTAGCGGGAGCAACACCGGGGAGCTGTTTTTT. This gives the protein CASSPSGSNTGELFF.

The chain joins TRBV6-5 to TRBJ2-1, with D unclear. This CDR3 has 13 residues. Germline lookup yields CDR1 MNHEY and CDR2 SVGAGI. Trimming stripped 2 bases from V and 6 bases from J, with 8 bases between. The chain's CDR3 is CASSYEATNEQFF. The CDR3 DNA sequence: TGTGCCAGCAGTTACGAAGCGACCAATGAGCAGTTCTTC.

The chain couples TRBV5-1 to TRBJ1-2, with a weak D call TRBD1 (6 bases). The CDR3 extends over 15 amino acids. The V end lost 3 bases, the J end lost 8 bases, and 20 bases lay between the germline ends. Looked up from germline, CDR1 is SGHRS and CDR2 is YFSETQ. CDR3 DNA: TGCGCCAGCAGCTACCCAGGGGCCGAAGCCGGGGGCTACACCTTC. This codes for CASSYPGAEAGGYTF.

This clone was picked up one time. The gene calls are TRBV29-1 and TRBJ1-1; 8 bases line up with TRBD1. CDR1 and CDR2 (germline): SQVTM, ANQGSEA. The CDR3 has 13 amino acids. The V segment lost 4 bases and the J segment 2 bases; nucleotides outside the gene matches: 3. CDR3 amino acids: CSVAGGANTEAFF. CDR3 bases: TGCAGCGTTGCAGGGGGCGCAAACACTGAAGCTTTCTTT.

The chain uses TRBV9 and TRBJ2-7, with D possibly being TRBD2 (6 bases). This CDR3 has 15 amino acids. V lost 0 bases and J 0 bases, leaving 10 bases between the germline ends. CDR1 and CDR2 from the germline V gene are SGDLS and YYNGEE. The CDR3 coding sequence is TGTGCCAGCAGCGTAGTAGCGGTGAGCTCCTACGAGCAGTACTTC. Amino acids: CASSVVAVSSYEQYF.

This clone was counted between two and nine times. The chain has TRBV2 and TRBJ1-5; 7 bases map to TRBD1. Germline trimming cut 6 bases from V and 7 bases from J; bases unmatched to any gene: 12. CDR3 length: 15 amino acids. Per the germline V gene, CDR1 is SNHLY and CDR2 is FYNNEI. The CDR3 DNA follows: TGTGCCAGCAGCCTCAGGCAGGGGGTTTGGCAGCCCCAGCATTTT. Amino acids: CASSLRQGVWQPQHF.

The V call is TRBV5-1, the J call TRBJ2-7, with 10 positions matching TRBD2. This CDR3 comprises 19 residues. The V segment lost 4 bases and the J segment 3 bases; nucleotides outside the gene matches: 19. Germline CDR1 reads SGHRS; CDR2 reads YFSETQ. This chain's CDR3 is CASSPGREVAGGRGYEQYF. CDR3 DNA: TGCGCCAGCAGCCCTGGCCGCGAGGTAGCGGGAGGAAGGGGCTACGAGCAGTACTTC.

V usage is TRBV28 and J usage is TRBJ2-7; TRBD2 agrees at 8 bases. The CDR3 covers 13 residues. J lost 0 bases, V lost 6 bases, and 1 base had no gene match. Germline CDR1 reads MDHEN; CDR2 reads SYDVKM. The CDR3 DNA reads TGTGCCAGCAGGACTAGCGACTCCTACGAGCAGTACTTC. It yields the protein CASRTSDSYEQYF. Complete variable domain (other parts from reference TRBV28 and TRBJ2-7): DVKVTQSSRYLVKRTGEKVFLECVQDMDHENMFWYRQDPGLGLRLIYFSYDVKMKEKGDIPEGYSVSREKKERFSLILESASTNQTSMYLCASRTSDSYEQYFGPGTRLTVT.

The chain's CDR3 is CASSLASTGMSRQYF. Here the CDR3 DNA reads TGTGCCAGCAGCTTAGCCTCGACAGGGATGTCTAGGCAGTACTTC. This rearrangement joins TRBV7-9 to TRBJ2-7, with 7 bases fitting TRBD1. CDR3 size: 15 residues. CDR1 is SEHNR, CDR2 FQNEAQ, per germline (reference sequence). J gave up 9 bases and V 0 bases, and 11 bases lay outside the gene matches.

V gene TRBV5-1 combines with J gene TRBJ2-7; a weak D match, TRBD2 (5 bases). Deletions cut 4 bases from V and 4 bases from J, with 15 bases between. CDR1 SGHRS and CDR2 YFSETQ come from the germline V gene. This CDR3 region has 14 residues. CDR3 protein: CASSLGWGDYEQYF. CDR3 coding DNA: TGCGCCAGCAGCCTCGGATGGGGAGATTACGAGCAGTACTTC.

The chain has TRBV5-1 and TRBJ2-7; TRBD1 matches 10 bases. This CDR3 has 14 amino acids. Germline V lookup: CDR1 SGHRS, CDR2 YFSETQ. J gave up 2 bases and V 4 bases, and 3 bases lay outside the gene matches. CDR3 sequence reads: CASSRGQGPYEQYF. The CDR3 nucleotides read TGCGCCAGCAGCCGGGGACAGGGGCCCTACGAGCAGTACTTC.

The CDR3 region has the DNA TGTGCCAGCAGCTTAGAGGGCCGGTCCGGGGAGACCCAGTACTTC. Protein product: CASSLEGRSGETQYF. This chain links TRBV7-2 with TRBJ2-5; no definite D call. CDR3 length: 15 residues. Trimming pared 1 base from V and 5 bases from J, leaving 14 bases between. CDR1 is SGHTA, CDR2 FQGNSA, per germline.

The rearrangement links TRBV10-1 to TRBJ2-7; D is ambiguous. The assigned J gene may be wrong: the sequence end matches TRBJ2-1 better. This CDR3 comprises 15 residues. Germline V CDR1 and CDR2: WNHNN, SYGVQD (reference sequence). The CDR3 coding sequence is TGCGCCAGCAGTGAGTTGCCCCCGACCCTCTACGAGCAGTTCTTC. Its protein is CASSELPPTLYEQFF.